This T cell receptor beta chain is drawn from a study of T cell responses to AZD1222 COVID-19 vaccine. Overall study findings and caveats: Donors skewed white British and female; clonal diversity was possibly underestimated. There were vaccine-associated CD4 TCRs across spike, dominant at 160-218 and 743-854. Baseline testing showed seropositivity in only six or seven AZD1222 recipients. Repertoire collection took place solely once the T cell response had peaked.

Sequenced by immunoSEQ multiplex PCR; TCRdb stores in-frame clones only, minus some. The profile covers 75,000 to 90,000 clones, with around 83% appearing a single time and about an eighth taken by the ten largest. Germline V lookup: CDR1 MNHEY, CDR2 SMNVEV (reference sequence). The V end lost 8 bases, the J end lost 9 bases, and 11 bases lay between the germline ends. CDR3 length: 10 amino acids. To note about this clone: The antigen remains undetermined.

V and J are TRBV27 and TRBJ2-7; maybe TRBD1 (5 bases). Source: peripheral blood, taken on day 0 of AZD1222 vaccination. The sequence was collected from an adult in good health. The CDR3 DNA is TGTGCCAGCGGATTAAGGGGGCAGTACTTC. As protein: CASGLRGQYF.